This passage covers 17 T cell receptor beta chains from one sample sequenced in a study of blood T cell repertoires in COVID-19. Libraries were prepared by immunoSEQ multiplex PCR; TCRdb keeps only in-frame clonotypes and omits some of them. The profile shows tens of thousands of clones, approximately 90% of them singletons. Sequenced: peripheral blood. All receptors come from a man older than 75 with acute or convalescent COVID-19.

This clone was seen just once. V and J are TRBV5-1 and TRBJ2-7, with 9 bases identical to TRBD1. The CDR3 spans 17 residues. V shed 4 bases, J shed 7 bases, and the junction held 18 bases outside the gene matches. Per germline, CDR1 SGHRS and CDR2 YFSETQ. CDR3 loop: CASSPGQGHPTLGEQYF. CDR3 DNA: TGCGCCAGCAGCCCGGGACAGGGCCATCCTACTTTGGGTGAGCAGTACTTC.

The chain joins TRBV7-9 to TRBJ1-4, with 8 positions matching TRBD1. The germline gives CDR1 SEHNR, CDR2 FQNEAQ (reference sequence). CDR3 length: 12 residues. V lost 5 bases, J lost 10 bases, and 3 bases stayed unmatched. In nucleotides, the CDR3 is TGTGCCAGCAGCGTAGACAGGGGAAAACTGTTTTTT. This sequence encodes CASSVDRGKLFF.

The chain employs TRBV6-5 and TRBJ1-1; TRBD1 agrees at 8 bases. CDR3 length: 12 residues. Germline CDR1 and CDR2: MNHEY and SVGAGI. With V trimmed by 5 bases and J by 8 bases, 4 bases remained unmatched. The CDR3 sequence is CASSTGTGEAFF. The DNA of the CDR3 is TGTGCCAGCAGTACTGGGACAGGAGAAGCTTTCTTT.

This clone has just a few counts. This chain joins TRBV7-2 and TRBJ2-7; D possibly corresponds to TRBD1 (7 bases). The V gene lost 5 bases and the J gene lost 2 bases, with 13 bases spanning the gap. Looked up from germline, CDR1 is SGHTA and CDR2 is FQGNSA. This CDR3 is built from 14 residues. CDR3 loop: CASSQGGTAYEQYF. CDR3 in DNA: TGTGCCAGCAGCCAAGGCGGGACAGCCTACGAGCAGTACTTC.

The gene calls are TRBV28 and TRBJ1-5; tentative D call: TRBD1 (6 bases). The CDR3 runs 13 residues. Germline CDR1 MDHEN, CDR2 SYDVKM. The V gene lost 6 bases and the J gene lost 5 bases, with 11 bases spanning the gap. For the CDR3, the DNA is TGTGCCAGCAGGCCTCACAGGGATCAGCCCCAGCATTTT. Protein product: CASRPHRDQPQHF.

The V gene is TRBV20-1, the J gene TRBJ1-4, with D perhaps matching TRBD1 (5 bases). The CDR3 consists of 13 residues. Germline assignment: CDR1 DFQATT and CDR2 SNEGSKA (reference sequence). V lost 3 bases and J 7 bases, leaving 12 bases between the germline ends. The CDR3 region is CSASPGGGEKLFF. The CDR3 DNA reads TGCAGTGCTAGTCCCGGGGGAGGTGAAAAACTGTTTTTT.

V and J are TRBV19 and TRBJ2-3; TRBD2 agrees at 7 bases. There are 18 residues in the CDR3. Germline V CDR1 and CDR2: LNHDA, SQIVND (reference sequence). V dropped 3 bases and J dropped 5; count of bases not matched to a gene: 17. This CDR3 is CASSIGVGGGSHRDTQYF. The CDR3 DNA follows: TGTGCCAGTAGTATTGGTGTCGGGGGAGGGTCACACAGAGATACGCAGTATTTT.

The chain joins TRBV6-1 to TRBJ2-7, with 7 bases fitting TRBD1. J was trimmed by 4 bases and V by 3 bases; bases with no gene match: 6. The CDR3 has 14 residues. Germline CDR1 is MNHNS and CDR2 is SASEGT. Here the CDR3 DNA reads TGTGCCAGCAGTGAGAGAGGACAGGATTACGAGCAGTACTTC. Translating it yields CASSERGQDYEQYF.

V is TRBV30 and J is TRBJ1-4; TRBD1 aligns across 7 bases. Losses at the gene ends were 3 bases for V and 5 bases for J; bases not matched to a gene: 12. CDR1 is GTSNPN and CDR2 is SVGIG in the germline V gene (reference sequence). CDR3 length: 16 amino acids. The CDR3 protein is CAWRRSEGGENEKLFF. The CDR3 coding sequence is TGTGCCTGGAGGCGATCCGAAGGGGGCGAAAATGAAAAACTGTTTTTT.

The chain links TRBV2 to TRBJ2-3, with a weak D call TRBD1 (5 bases). The CDR3 is made up of 14 amino acids. The V gene lost 6 bases and the J gene lost 6 bases, with 16 bases spanning the gap. Germline V CDR1 and CDR2: SNHLY, FYNNEI. As DNA, the CDR3 is TGTGCCAGCAGGGGGCCGGGCCGTGGGGATACGCAGTATTTT. Residues: CASRGPGRGDTQYF.

The chain employs TRBV28 and TRBJ1-2; D is unclear. The CDR3 spans 13 residues. From germline, CDR1 is MDHEN and CDR2 SYDVKM. V was trimmed by 2 bases and J by 4 bases, leaving 8 bases between them. CDR3 sequence reads: CASSLPAAYGYTF. The CDR3 DNA reads as TGTGCCAGCAGTTTACCCGCGGCCTATGGCTACACCTTC.

This chain connects TRBV27 to TRBJ2-1, with 9 bases that match TRBD1. Unmatched junction bases numbered 14, after V lost 8 bases and J lost 9 bases. Germline lookup yields CDR1 MNHEY and CDR2 SMNVEV (reference sequence). CDR3 length: 15 amino acids. In DNA form, the CDR3 reads TGTGCCAGCGGCCTAGGACAGGGGCCTAGGGGTGAGCAGTTCTTC. This encodes CASGLGQGPRGEQFF.

The V call is TRBV11-2, the J call TRBJ2-7; 11 bases match TRBD1. Per germline, CDR1 SGHAT and CDR2 FQNNGV. The length of the CDR3 is 16 residues. V shed 1 base, J shed 6 bases, and the junction held 8 bases outside the gene matches. In DNA form, the CDR3 reads TGTGCCAGCAGCTTAGGCCGATGGGACAGGGGGTTCGAGCAGTACTTC. Residues: CASSLGRWDRGFEQYF.

This clone was seen more than once but under ten times. As DNA, the CDR3 is TGTGCCAGCAGCTTAAGTCACAGTGACACTGAAGCTTTCTTT. Residues: CASSLSHSDTEAFF. The chain couples TRBV7-9 to TRBJ1-1; no firm D call. V was clipped by 2 bases and J by 3 bases, with 10 bases between them. This CDR3 is built from 14 residues. Germline V gives CDR1 SEHNR, CDR2 FQNEAQ (reference sequence).

The chain joins TRBV6-1 to TRBJ1-1; D remains ambiguous. The CDR3 extends over 13 amino acids. Looked up from germline, CDR1 is MNHNS and CDR2 is SASEGT. V lost 1 base and J 5 bases, leaving 8 bases between the germline ends. CDR3 DNA: TGTGCCAGCAGTGAAGATTGGGAGACTGAAGCTTTCTTT. Residues: CASSEDWETEAFF.

The chain combines TRBV9 with TRBJ2-7; the D gene is possibly TRBD2 (6 bases). Germline lookup yields CDR1 SGDLS and CDR2 YYNGEE. Deletions cut 0 bases from V and 2 bases from J, with 12 bases between. The length of the CDR3 is 15 residues. This chain's CDR3 is CASSVDLGLAYEQYF. The CDR3 bases are TGTGCCAGCAGCGTAGATTTGGGACTCGCCTACGAGCAGTACTTC.

V usage is TRBV28 and J usage is TRBJ1-5; 8 nucleotides align to TRBD1. With 5 bases clipped from V and 9 bases from J, the junction kept 9 bases outside the gene matches. This CDR3 contains 14 residues. Germline V gives CDR1 MDHEN, CDR2 SYDVKM. The CDR3 DNA reads as TGTGCCAGCAGTCCCGCGACAGGGGACCCGCCCCAGCATTTT. It translates to CASSPATGDPPQHF.